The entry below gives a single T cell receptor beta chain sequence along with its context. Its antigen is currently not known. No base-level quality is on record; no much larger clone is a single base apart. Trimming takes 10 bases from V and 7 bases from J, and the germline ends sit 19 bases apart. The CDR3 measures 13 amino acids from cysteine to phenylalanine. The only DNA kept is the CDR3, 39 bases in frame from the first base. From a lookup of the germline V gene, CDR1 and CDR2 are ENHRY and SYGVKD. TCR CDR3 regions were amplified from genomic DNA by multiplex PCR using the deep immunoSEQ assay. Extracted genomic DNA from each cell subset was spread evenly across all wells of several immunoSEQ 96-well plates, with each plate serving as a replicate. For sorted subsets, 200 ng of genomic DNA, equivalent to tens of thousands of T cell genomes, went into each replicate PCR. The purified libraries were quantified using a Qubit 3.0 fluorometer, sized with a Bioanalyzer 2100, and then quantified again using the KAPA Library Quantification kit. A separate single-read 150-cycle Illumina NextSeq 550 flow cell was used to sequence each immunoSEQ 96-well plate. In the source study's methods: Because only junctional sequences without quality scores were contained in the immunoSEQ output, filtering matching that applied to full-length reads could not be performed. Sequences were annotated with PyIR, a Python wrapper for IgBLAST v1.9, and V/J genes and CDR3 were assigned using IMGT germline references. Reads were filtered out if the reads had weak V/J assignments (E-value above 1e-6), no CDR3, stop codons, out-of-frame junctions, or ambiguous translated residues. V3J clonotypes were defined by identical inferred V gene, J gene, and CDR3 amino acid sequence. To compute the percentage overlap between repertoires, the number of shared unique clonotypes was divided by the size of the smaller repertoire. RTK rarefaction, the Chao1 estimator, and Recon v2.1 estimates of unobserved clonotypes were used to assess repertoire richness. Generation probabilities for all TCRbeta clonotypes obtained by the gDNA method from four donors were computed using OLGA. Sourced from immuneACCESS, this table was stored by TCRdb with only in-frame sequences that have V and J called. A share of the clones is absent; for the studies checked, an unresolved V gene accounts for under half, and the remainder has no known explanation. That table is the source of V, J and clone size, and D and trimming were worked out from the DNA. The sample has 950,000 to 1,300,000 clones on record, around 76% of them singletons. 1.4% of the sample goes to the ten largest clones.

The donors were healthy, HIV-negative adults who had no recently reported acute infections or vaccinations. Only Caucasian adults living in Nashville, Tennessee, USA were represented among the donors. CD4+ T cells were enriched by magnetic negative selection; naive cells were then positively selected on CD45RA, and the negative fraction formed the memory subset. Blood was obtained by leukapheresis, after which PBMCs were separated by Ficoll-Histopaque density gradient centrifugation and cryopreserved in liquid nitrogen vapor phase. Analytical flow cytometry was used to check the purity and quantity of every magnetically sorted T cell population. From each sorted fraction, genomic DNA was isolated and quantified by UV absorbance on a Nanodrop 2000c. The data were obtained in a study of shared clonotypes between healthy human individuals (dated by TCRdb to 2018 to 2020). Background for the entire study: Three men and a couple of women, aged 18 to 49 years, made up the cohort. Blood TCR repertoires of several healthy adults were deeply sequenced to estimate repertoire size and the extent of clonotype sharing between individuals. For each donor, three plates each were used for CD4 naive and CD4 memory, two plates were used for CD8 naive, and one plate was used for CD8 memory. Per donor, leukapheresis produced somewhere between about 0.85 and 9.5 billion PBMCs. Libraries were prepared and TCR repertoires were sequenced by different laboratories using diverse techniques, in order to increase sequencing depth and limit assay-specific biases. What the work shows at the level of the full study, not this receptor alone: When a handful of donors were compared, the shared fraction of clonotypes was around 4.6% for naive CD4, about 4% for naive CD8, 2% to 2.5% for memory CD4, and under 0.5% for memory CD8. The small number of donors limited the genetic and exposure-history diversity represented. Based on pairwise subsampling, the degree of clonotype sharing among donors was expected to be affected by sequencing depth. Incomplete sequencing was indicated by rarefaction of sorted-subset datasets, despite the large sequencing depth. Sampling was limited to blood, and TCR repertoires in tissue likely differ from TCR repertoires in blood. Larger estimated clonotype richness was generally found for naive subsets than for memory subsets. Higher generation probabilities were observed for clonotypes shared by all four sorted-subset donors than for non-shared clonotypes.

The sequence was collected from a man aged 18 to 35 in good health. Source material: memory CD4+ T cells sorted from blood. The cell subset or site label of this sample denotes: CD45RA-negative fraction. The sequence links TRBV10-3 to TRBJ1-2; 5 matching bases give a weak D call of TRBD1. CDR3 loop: CATADGTLGGYTF. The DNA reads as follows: TGTGCCACCGCGGACGGGACCTTGGGTGGCTACACCTTC.